Sequencing of this T cell receptor beta chain was carried out in a study of cytomegalovirus exposure and HLA in healthy donors. Study-wide results and limits: Serostatus for CMV was the only available immune exposure information. High specificity and sensitivity for cytomegalovirus status were reported for the classifier. Productive status was seen about 90% or about 30% of the time for most TCR beta V segments in an earlier analysis. Of the V segments, some could not be distinguished, including TRBV6-2 and TRBV6-3, and were excluded.

On this clone: Its antigen is undetermined.

The PCR was carried out with 60 Vbeta primers and 13 Jbeta primers. Some clones are missing from TCRdb's copy, which holds only in-frame ones; the method was immunoSEQ multiplex PCR. The sample has 90,000 to 150,000 clones, roughly four fifths seen once; the top ten hold about 3.3%. V was cut by 3 bases and J by 1 base, with 4 bases left in between. The CDR3 runs to 13 residues. Germline assignment: CDR1 GTSNPN and CDR2 SVGIG (reference sequence). The clonotype originates from a woman in her 30s in good health and CMV-seropositive. This chain connects TRBV30 to TRBJ2-6; no definite D call. The sample consisted of PBMCs. The CDR3 loop reads CAWRTSGANVLTF. CDR3 sequence (DNA): TGTGCCTGGAGGACTTCTGGGGCCAACGTCCTGACTTTC.